The 4 T cell receptor beta chains reported below all come from one sample, sequenced in a study of memory CD4+ T cells and cytomegalovirus serostatus. Single viable CD3+CD4+CD8-CD45RO+ cells were sorted as the memory CD4+ T cells. The assay was immunoSEQ multiplex PCR, and TCRdb's table has in-frame clones only and misses some. Here the sample spans 50,000 to 65,000 clones, approximately 78% being singletons. Sample: memory CD4+ T cells from blood. The source of these receptors is an adult in good health and CMV-seronegative.

This clone was observed a handful of times. The CDR3 reads CASSPGGVGLYNQPQHF. CDR3 DNA: TGTGCCAGCTCACCCGGTGGGGTTGGACTGTACAATCAGCCCCAGCATTTT. The chain recombines TRBV18 with TRBJ1-5, with no clear D. From germline, CDR1 is KGHSH and CDR2 LQKENI. Trimming took 3 bases from V and 3 from J, leaving 18 bases between them. There are 17 residues in the CDR3.

The V and J genes are TRBV19 and TRBJ2-3; 10 bases match TRBD2. J gave up 1 base and V 3 bases, and 16 bases lay outside the gene matches. Germline values: CDR1 LNHDA, CDR2 SQIVND (reference sequence). The CDR3 is made up of 20 amino acids. This chain's CDR3 is CASSILGIAGGPVGTDTQYF. The DNA of the CDR3 is TGTGCCAGTAGTATCCTTGGTATAGCGGGGGGCCCCGTCGGCACAGATACGCAGTATTTT.

For the CDR3, the DNA is TGTGCCAGCGGCCCAGGGGCGGGGGACACTGAAGCTTTCTTT. It encodes CASGPGAGDTEAFF. V is TRBV5-4 and J is TRBJ1-1, with D perhaps TRBD1 (6 bases). CDR3 size: 14 residues. CDR1 is SGHNT and CDR2 is YYREEE in the germline V gene (reference sequence). Between the trimmed V and J ends, which lost 7 bases and 3 bases, there was a span of 16 bases.

V is TRBV30 and J is TRBJ2-7; D possibly corresponds to TRBD1 (6 bases). Trimming shortened V by 2 bases and J by 0 bases, and 8 bases separated the two germline ends. Germline V gene data show CDR1 as GTSNPN and CDR2 as SVGIG (reference sequence). The CDR3 totals 13 residues. CDR3: CAWSRGSSYEQYF. DNA of the CDR3: TGTGCCTGGAGTAGGGGGAGCTCCTACGAGCAGTACTTC.